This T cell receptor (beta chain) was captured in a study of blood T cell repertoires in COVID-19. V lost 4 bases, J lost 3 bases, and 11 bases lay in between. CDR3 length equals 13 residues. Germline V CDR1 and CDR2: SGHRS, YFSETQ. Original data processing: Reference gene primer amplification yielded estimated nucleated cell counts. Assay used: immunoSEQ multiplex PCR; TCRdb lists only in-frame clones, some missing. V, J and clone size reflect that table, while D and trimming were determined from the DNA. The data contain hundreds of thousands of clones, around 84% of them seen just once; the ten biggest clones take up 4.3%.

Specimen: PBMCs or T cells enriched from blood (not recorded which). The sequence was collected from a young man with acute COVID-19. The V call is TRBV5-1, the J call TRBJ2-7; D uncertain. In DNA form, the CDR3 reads TGCGCCAGCAGCCCTCGACTTAACTACGAGCAGTACTTC. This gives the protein CASSPRLNYEQYF.